A single sample gave rise to the 5 T cell receptor beta chains below, sequenced in a study of cytomegalovirus exposure and HLA in healthy donors. Clones were read by immunoSEQ multiplex PCR, and TCRdb kept only the in-frame ones, dropping some. The table records about 160,000 clones, about 90% of them present only once. Sequencing was performed on PBMCs. These receptors came from a woman between 18 and 30 years old in good health and CMV-seropositive.

The chain combines TRBV6-4 with TRBJ2-3, with TRBD1 matching over 9 bases. V dropped 5 bases and J dropped 3; count of bases not matched to a gene: 9. This CDR3 spans 16 amino acids. CDR1 is MRHNA and CDR2 is SNTAGT in the germline V gene. CDR3: CASSPEGTGTTDTQYF. CDR3 nucleotides: TGTGCCAGCAGTCCCGAAGGGACAGGGACAACAGATACGCAGTATTTT.

The gene calls are TRBV23-1 and TRBJ1-1; TRBD1 matches at 10 bases. TRBV23-1 is reported as an ORF; its role is uncertain. The CDR3 has 14 residues. V was pared by 5 bases and J by 5 bases, with 5 bases of the junction left unmatched. In DNA form, the CDR3 reads TGCGCCAGCAGTTGGGGACAGGGGAATACTGAAGCTTTCTTT. This encodes CASSWGQGNTEAFF.

The chain couples TRBV7-6 to TRBJ2-1, with 14 nucleotides matching TRBD2. The length of the CDR3 is 15 residues. J lost 7 bases, V lost 4 bases, and 3 bases had no gene match. From germline, CDR1 is SGHVS and CDR2 FNYEAQ. The CDR3 reads CASSSGLAGVNEQFF. DNA for the CDR3: TGTGCCAGCAGCTCGGGACTAGCGGGAGTAAATGAGCAGTTCTTC. Filled out from reference TRBV7-6 and TRBJ2-1, the complete variable domain reads GAGVSQSPRYKVTKRGQDVALRCDPISGHVSLYWYRQALGQGPEFLTYFNYEAQQDKSGLPNDRFSAERPEGSISTLTIQRTEQRDSAMYRCASSSGLAGVNEQFFGPGTRLTVL.

The chain has TRBV19 and TRBJ2-1; 7 bases fit TRBD2. The ends lost 7 bases at V and 0 bases at J; junction bases unmatched: 6. The CDR3 sequence is 15 residues long. Germline CDR1 reads LNHDA; CDR2 reads SQIVND (reference sequence). The chain's CDR3 is CASKSGASSYNEQFF. CDR3 coding DNA: TGTGCCAGTAAGAGCGGGGCCAGCTCCTACAATGAGCAGTTCTTC. The full variable domain, rest sourced from reference TRBV19 and TRBJ2-1, is DGGITQSPKYLFRKEGQNVTLSCEQNLNHDAMYWYRQDPGQGLRLIYYSQIVNDFQKGDIAEGYSVSREKKESFPLTVTSAQKNPTAFYLCASKSGASSYNEQFFGPGTRLTVL.

V gene TRBV10-3 combines with J gene TRBJ1-1; 8 positions match TRBD1. Germline CDR1 reads ENHRY; CDR2 reads SYGVKD. Trimming cost V 5 bases and J 1 base; bases outside gene matches: 3. CDR3 length: 14 amino acids. CDR3 protein: CAISRTGRNTEAFF. DNA for the CDR3: TGTGCCATCAGTAGGACAGGGAGGAACACTGAAGCTTTCTTT.